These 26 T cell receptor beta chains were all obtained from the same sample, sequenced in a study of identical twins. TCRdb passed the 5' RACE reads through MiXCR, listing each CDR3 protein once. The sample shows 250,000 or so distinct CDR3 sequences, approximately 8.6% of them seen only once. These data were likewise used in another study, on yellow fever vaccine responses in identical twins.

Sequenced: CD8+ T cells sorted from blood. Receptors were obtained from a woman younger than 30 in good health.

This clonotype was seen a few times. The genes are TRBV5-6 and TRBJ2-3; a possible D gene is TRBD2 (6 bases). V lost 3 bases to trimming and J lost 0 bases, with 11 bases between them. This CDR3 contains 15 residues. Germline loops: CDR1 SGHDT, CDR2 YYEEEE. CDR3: CASSSSSASTDTQYF. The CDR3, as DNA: TGTGCCAGCAGCTCCTCTAGCGCTAGCACAGATACGCAGTATTTT.

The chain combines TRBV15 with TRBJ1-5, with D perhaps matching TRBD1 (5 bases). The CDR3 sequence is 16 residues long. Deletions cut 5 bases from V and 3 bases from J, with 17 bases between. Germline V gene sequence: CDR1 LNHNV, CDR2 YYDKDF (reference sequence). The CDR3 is CATSPGGTVLNQPQHF. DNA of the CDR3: TGTGCCACCAGCCCCGGGGGAACAGTTCTCAATCAGCCCCAGCATTTT.

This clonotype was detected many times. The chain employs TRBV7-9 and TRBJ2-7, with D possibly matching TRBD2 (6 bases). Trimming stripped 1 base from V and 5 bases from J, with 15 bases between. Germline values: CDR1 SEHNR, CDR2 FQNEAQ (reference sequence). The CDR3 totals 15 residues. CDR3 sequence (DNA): TGTGCCAGCAGCTTAGATCCAAACCGCGGGGACGAGCAGTACTTC. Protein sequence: CASSLDPNRGDEQYF.

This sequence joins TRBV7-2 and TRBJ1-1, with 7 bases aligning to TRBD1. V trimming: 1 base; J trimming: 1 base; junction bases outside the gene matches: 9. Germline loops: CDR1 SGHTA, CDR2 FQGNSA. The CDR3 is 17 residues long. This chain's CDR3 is CASSLVHLAGGNTEAFF. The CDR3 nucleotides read TGTGCCAGCAGCTTAGTTCATCTGGCAGGGGGGAACACTGAAGCTTTCTTT.

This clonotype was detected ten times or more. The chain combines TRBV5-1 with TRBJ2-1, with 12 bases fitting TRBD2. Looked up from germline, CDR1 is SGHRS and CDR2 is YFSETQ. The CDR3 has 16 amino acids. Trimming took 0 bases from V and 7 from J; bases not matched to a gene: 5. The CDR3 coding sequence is TGCGCCAGCAGCTTGGGACTAGCGGGGGCCATAAATGAGCAGTTCTTC. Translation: CASSLGLAGAINEQFF.

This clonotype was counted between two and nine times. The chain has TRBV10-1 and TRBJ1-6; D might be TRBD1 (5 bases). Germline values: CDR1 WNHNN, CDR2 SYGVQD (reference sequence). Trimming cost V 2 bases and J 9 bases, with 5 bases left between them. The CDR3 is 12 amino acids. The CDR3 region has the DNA TGCGCCAGCAGTGAGGGGGGTTCACCCCTCCACTTT. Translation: CASSEGGSPLHF.

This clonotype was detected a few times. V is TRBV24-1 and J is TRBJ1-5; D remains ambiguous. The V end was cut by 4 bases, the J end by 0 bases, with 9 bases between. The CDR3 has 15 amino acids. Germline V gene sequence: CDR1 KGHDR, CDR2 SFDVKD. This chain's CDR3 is CATSEAGYSNQPQHF. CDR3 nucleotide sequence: TGTGCCACCAGTGAGGCAGGCTATAGCAATCAGCCCCAGCATTTT.

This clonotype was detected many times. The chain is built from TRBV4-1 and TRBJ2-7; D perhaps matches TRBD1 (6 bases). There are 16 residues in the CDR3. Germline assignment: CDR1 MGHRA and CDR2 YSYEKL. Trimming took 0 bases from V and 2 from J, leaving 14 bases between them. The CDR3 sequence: CASSQDVGDNAYEQYF. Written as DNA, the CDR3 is TGCGCCAGCAGCCAAGATGTAGGGGACAATGCCTACGAGCAGTACTTC.

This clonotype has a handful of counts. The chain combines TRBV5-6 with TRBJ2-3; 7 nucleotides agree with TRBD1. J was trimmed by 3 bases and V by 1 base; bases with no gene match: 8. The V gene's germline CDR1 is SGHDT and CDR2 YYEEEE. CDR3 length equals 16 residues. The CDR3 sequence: CASSLLPGGLTDTQYF. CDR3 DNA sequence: TGTGCCAGCAGCTTGTTGCCAGGGGGATTGACAGATACGCAGTATTTT. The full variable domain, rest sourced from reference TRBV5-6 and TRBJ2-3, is DAGVTQSPTHLIKTRGQQVTLRCSPKSGHDTVSWYQQALGQGPQFIFQYYEEEERQRGNFPDRFSGHQFPNYSSELNVNALLLGDSALYLCASSLLPGGLTDTQYFGPGTRLTVL.

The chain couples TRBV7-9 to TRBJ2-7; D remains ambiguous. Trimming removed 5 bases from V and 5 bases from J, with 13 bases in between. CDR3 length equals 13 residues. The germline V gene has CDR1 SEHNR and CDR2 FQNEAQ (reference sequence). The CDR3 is CASSPIGFHEQYF. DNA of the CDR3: TGTGCCAGCAGCCCTATTGGGTTCCACGAGCAGTACTTC.

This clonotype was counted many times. The CDR3 region is CSARDDFRHFSYEQYF. CDR3 DNA: TGCAGTGCTAGAGATGACTTCCGACATTTCTCCTACGAGCAGTACTTC. The chain uses TRBV20-1 and TRBJ2-7; D is unclear. CDR3 length equals 16 residues. Germline V CDR1 and CDR2: DFQATT, SNEGSKA (reference sequence). Trimming cost V 0 bases and J 0 bases, with 15 bases left between them.

The CDR3 loop reads CASSPFSGEQFF. DNA of the CDR3: TGTGCCAGCAGCCCATTTTCGGGTGAGCAGTTCTTC. This chain uses TRBV6-5 with TRBJ2-1; no clear D gene. Trimming took 6 bases from V and 9 from J, leaving 12 bases between them. CDR1 MNHEY and CDR2 SVGAGI come from the germline V gene. CDR3 length: 12 residues.

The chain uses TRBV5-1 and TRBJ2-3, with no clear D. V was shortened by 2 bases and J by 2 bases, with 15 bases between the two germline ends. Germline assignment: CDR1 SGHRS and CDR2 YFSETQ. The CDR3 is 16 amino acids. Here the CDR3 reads CASSFGFGGYTDTQYF. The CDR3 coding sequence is TGCGCCAGCAGCTTCGGCTTCGGCGGCTACACAGATACGCAGTATTTT.

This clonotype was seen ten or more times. The CDR3 sequence: CASSLLGYEQYF. The CDR3 DNA reads TGTGCCAGCAGCTTACTCGGCTACGAGCAGTACTTC. The chain joins TRBV7-8 to TRBJ2-7; D gene ambiguous. V lost 2 bases and J lost 3, with 5 bases in between. The germline V gene has CDR1 SGHVS and CDR2 FQNEAQ. CDR3 length: 12 residues.

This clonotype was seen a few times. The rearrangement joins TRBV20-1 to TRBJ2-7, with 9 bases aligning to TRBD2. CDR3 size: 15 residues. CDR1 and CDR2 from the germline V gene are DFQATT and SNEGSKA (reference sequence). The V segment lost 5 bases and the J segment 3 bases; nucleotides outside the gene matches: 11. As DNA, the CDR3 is TGCAGTGCTCTCCCGGGACTAGCAGGGGACTACGAGCAGTACTTC. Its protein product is CSALPGLAGDYEQYF.

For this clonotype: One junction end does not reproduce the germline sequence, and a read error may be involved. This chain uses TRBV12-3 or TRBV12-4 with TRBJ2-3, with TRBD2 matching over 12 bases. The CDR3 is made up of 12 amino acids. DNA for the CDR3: TGTGCCAGCAGTTTGTTGGGACTAGCGGGTAGATTT. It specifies CASSLLGLAGRF.

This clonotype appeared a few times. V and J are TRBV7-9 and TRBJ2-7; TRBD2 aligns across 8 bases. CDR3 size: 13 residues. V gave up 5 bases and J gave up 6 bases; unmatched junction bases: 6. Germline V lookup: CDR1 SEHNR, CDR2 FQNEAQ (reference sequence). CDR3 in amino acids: CASSVPGGGEQYF. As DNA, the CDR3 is TGTGCCAGCAGCGTACCGGGGGGGGGCGAGCAGTACTTC.

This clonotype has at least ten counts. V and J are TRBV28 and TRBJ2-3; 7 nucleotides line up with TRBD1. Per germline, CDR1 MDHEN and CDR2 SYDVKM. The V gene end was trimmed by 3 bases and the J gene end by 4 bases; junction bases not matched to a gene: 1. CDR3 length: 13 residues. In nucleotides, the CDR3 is TGTGCCAGCAGTTTGCAGGGGGCAGATACGCAGTATTTT. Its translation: CASSLQGADTQYF. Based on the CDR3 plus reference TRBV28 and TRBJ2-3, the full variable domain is DVKVTQSSRYLVKRTGEKVFLECVQDMDHENMFWYRQDPGLGLRLIYFSYDVKMKEKGDIPEGYSVSREKKERFSLILESASTNQTSMYLCASSLQGADTQYFGPGTRLTVL.

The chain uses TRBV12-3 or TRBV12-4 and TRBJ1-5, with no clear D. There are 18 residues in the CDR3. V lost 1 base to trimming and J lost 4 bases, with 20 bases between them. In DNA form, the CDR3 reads TGTGCCAGCAGTTTAGTGGCCACTCGGTCGGCCGCGAATCAGCCCCAGCATTTT. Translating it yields CASSLVATRSAANQPQHF.

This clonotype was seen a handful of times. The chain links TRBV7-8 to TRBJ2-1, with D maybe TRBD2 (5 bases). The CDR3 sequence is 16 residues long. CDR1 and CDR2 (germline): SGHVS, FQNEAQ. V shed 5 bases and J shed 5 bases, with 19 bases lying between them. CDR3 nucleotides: TGTGCCAGCAGCCCCGGTTTAGGTGGGAGCGACAATGAGCAGTTCTTC. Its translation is CASSPGLGGSDNEQFF.

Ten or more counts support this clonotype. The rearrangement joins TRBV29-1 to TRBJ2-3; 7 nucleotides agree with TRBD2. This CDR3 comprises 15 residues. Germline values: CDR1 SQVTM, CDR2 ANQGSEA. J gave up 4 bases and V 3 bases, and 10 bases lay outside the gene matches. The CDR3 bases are TGCAGCGTTGACCTGGGAGGGAGAGACCCAGATACGCAGTATTTT. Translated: CSVDLGGRDPDTQYF.

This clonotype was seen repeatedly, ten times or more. This chain's CDR3 is CASSLLGFEDTQYF. The CDR3 nucleotides are TGTGCCAGCAGTTTACTAGGGTTTGAGGATACGCAGTATTTT. The chain combines TRBV12-3 or TRBV12-4 with TRBJ2-3; D is undetermined. The V end lost 2 bases, the J end lost 6 bases, and 12 bases lay between the germline ends. The CDR3 extends over 14 amino acids.

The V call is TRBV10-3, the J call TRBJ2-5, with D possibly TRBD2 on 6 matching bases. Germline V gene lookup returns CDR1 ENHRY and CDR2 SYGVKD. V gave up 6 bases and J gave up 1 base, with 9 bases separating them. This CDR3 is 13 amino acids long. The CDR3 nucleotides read TGTGCCATCAGGGATAGCGGCCAAGAGACCCAGTACTTC. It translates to CAIRDSGQETQYF.

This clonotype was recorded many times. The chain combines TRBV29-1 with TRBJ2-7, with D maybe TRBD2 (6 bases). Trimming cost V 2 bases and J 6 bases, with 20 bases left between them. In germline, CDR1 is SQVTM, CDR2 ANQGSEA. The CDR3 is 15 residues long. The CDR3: CSVERVSGRLGEQYF. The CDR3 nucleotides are TGCAGCGTTGAAAGGGTGTCAGGGAGGTTGGGCGAGCAGTACTTC.

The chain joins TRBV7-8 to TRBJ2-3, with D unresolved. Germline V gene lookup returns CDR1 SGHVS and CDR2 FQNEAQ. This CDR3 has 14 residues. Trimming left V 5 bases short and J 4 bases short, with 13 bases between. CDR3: CASSQRMKSDTQYF. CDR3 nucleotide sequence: TGTGCCAGCAGCCAAAGAATGAAGTCAGATACGCAGTATTTT.

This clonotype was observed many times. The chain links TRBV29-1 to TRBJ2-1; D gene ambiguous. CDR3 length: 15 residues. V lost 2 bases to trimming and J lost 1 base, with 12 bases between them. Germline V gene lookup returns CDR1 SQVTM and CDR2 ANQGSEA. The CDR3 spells CSVERASGSYNEQFF. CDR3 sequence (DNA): TGCAGCGTTGAACGCGCGTCAGGATCCTACAATGAGCAGTTCTTC.